A single sample gave rise to the 7 T cell receptor beta chains below, sequenced in a study of control samples from healthy donors and cancer patients. Assay: immunoSEQ multiplex PCR; the TCRdb copy retains only in-frame clones and omits some. Among approximately 170,000 clones listed, around 90% were seen once. Sequencing was done on a sample of blood. These receptors all stem from a woman aged 45 to 65 in good health.

The V gene is TRBV28, the J gene TRBJ1-2, with D possibly matching TRBD1 (5 bases). The CDR3 is 15 residues long. The V gene lost 5 bases and the J gene lost 8 bases, with 21 bases spanning the gap. Germline CDR1 MDHEN, CDR2 SYDVKM. The CDR3 DNA reads TGTGCCAGCAGTCCATGGGACCGAGACTATGTGGGCTACACCTTC. Translating it yields CASSPWDRDYVGYTF.

V is TRBV27 and J is TRBJ1-1; D not certain. The CDR3 runs to 14 residues. Trimming took off 2 bases at V and 10 bases at J, with 17 bases between the two ends. Germline V gene lookup returns CDR1 MNHEY and CDR2 SMNVEV (reference sequence). The CDR3 is CASSLSTGKNLAFF. Here the CDR3 DNA reads TGTGCCAGCAGTTTAAGTACGGGGAAGAATTTAGCTTTCTTT.

To note about this clone: Compared with germline, one end of the junction differs, possibly owing to a read error. The V call is TRBV4-1, the J call TRBJ2-7; TRBD1 aligns across 8 bases. Germline V gene lookup returns CDR1 MGHRA and CDR2 YSYEKL. The CDR3 is 16 residues long. The CDR3 reads CASSQVIGQGTYEQCF. The CDR3 nucleotides are TGCGCCAGCAGCCAAGTAATCGGACAGGGAACTTACGAGCAGTGCTTC.

The V and J genes are TRBV4-3 and TRBJ2-1, with TRBD2 matching 14 bases. The CDR3 sequence is 17 residues long. J lost 4 bases, V lost 3 bases, and 5 bases had no gene match. Germline CDR1 is LGHNA and CDR2 is YSLEER. The DNA for the CDR3 is TGCGCCAGCAGCCAGGGACTAGCGGGAGTCGCATACAATGAGCAGTTCTTC. It translates to CASSQGLAGVAYNEQFF.

The gene calls are TRBV29-1 and TRBJ2-2, with D possibly being TRBD1 or TRBD2 (6 bases each). The CDR3 length is 15 residues. The germline V gene has CDR1 SQVTM and CDR2 ANQGSEA. V was trimmed by 3 bases and J by 3 bases, leaving 14 bases between them. CDR3 bases: TGCAGCGTTGATTGGGGGGCTAAGGACACCGGGGAGCTGTTTTTT. This gives the protein CSVDWGAKDTGELFF.

The V gene is TRBV5-4, the J gene TRBJ1-2; possible D gene TRBD1, 5 bases. CDR3 length: 15 residues. Trimming removed 3 bases at V and 8 bases at J, with 20 bases between. Germline CDR1 and CDR2: SGHNT and YYREEE (reference sequence). The DNA of the CDR3 is TGTGCCAGCAGCTGGGGTCGAGATGGAGGGGCCGGCTACACCTTC. Its protein product is CASSWGRDGGAGYTF.

J is TRBJ2-3 and V is TRBV7-2; D might be TRBD2 (5 bases). The CDR3 extends over 16 amino acids. The germline V gene encodes CDR1 SGHTA and CDR2 FQGNSA. The V end lost 4 bases, the J end lost 8 bases, and 22 bases lay between the germline ends. This chain's CDR3 is CASSYNPTRVGATQYF. The CDR3 DNA reads as TGTGCCAGCAGCTACAACCCCACTAGGGTCGGTGCTACGCAGTATTTT. Together with reference TRBV7-2 and TRBJ2-3, the CDR3 gives the full variable domain: GAGVSQSPSNKVTEKGKDVELRCDPISGHTALYWYRQSLGQGLEFLIYFQGNSAPDKSGLPSDRFSAERTGGSVSTLTIQRTQQEDSAVYLCASSYNPTRVGATQYFGPGTRLTVL.